Shown below are 28 T cell receptor beta chains from a single sample sequenced in a study of blood T cell dynamics during melanoma immunotherapy. Sequencing used immunoSEQ multiplex PCR; TCRdb keeps in-frame clones, though not all of them. The sample consists of about 5,000 clones, approximately 86% of them appearing once. The time point: pre-treatment baseline. Source: blood, taken from a patient treated with checkpoint blockade. The source of these receptors is a human donor with melanoma.

This clone showed up just once. This chain links TRBV28 with TRBJ2-2; D perhaps matches TRBD2 (6 bases). The germline V gene encodes CDR1 MDHEN and CDR2 SYDVKM. The CDR3 length is 15 residues. The V end was cut by 2 bases, the J end by 1 base, with 8 bases between. CDR3 bases: TGTGCCAGCAGTTTACAAGCGGGGAACACCGGGGAGCTGTTTTTT. Translating gives CASSLQAGNTGELFF.

The chain recombines TRBV5-6 with TRBJ1-2, with 7 bases aligning to TRBD1. From germline, CDR1 is SGHDT and CDR2 YYEEEE. V lost 2 bases, J lost 7 bases, and 11 bases stayed unmatched. CDR3 length equals 15 residues. The CDR3 loop reads CASSLPSRGAGGYTF. Here the CDR3 DNA reads TGTGCCAGCAGCTTACCATCCAGGGGGGCTGGTGGCTACACCTTC.

This rearrangement joins TRBV28 to TRBJ2-1; D not resolved. This CDR3 comprises 11 residues. Per the germline V gene, CDR1 is MDHEN and CDR2 is SYDVKM. Trimming took 4 bases from V and 12 from J, leaving 10 bases between them. This chain's CDR3 is CASSSIVGQFF. DNA for the CDR3: TGTGCCAGCAGTTCCATAGTTGGGCAGTTCTTC.

The chain combines TRBV7-9 with TRBJ1-4, with D possibly being TRBD1 (6 bases). CDR1 SEHNR and CDR2 FQNEAQ come from the germline V gene (reference sequence). The CDR3 sequence is 17 residues long. V lost 1 base, J lost 2 bases, and 14 bases lay in between. The CDR3 loop is CASSLGRGLTTNEKLFF. The DNA for the CDR3 is TGTGCCAGCAGCTTAGGCAGGGGCCTTACTACTAATGAAAAACTGTTTTTT. Supplemented by reference TRBV7-9 and TRBJ1-4, the full variable domain reads DTGVSQNPRHKITKRGQNVTFRCDPISEHNRLYWYRQTLGQGPEFLTYFQNEAQLEKSRLLSDRFSAERPKGSFSTLEIQRTEQGDSAMYLCASSLGRGLTTNEKLFFGSGTQLSVL.

The chain uses TRBV28 and TRBJ2-2; TRBD1 is a possible D gene (5 bases). The CDR3 runs 14 residues. V shed 7 bases and J shed 4 bases, with 13 bases lying between them. CDR1 and CDR2 (germline): MDHEN, SYDVKM. CDR3 sequence reads: CASTYRQSTGELFF. The CDR3 DNA sequence: TGTGCCAGCACCTACCGACAGTCCACCGGGGAGCTGTTTTTT.

The rearrangement joins TRBV6-5 to TRBJ1-1; 7 nucleotides line up with TRBD1. Germline CDR1 is MNHEY and CDR2 is SVGAGI. The CDR3 sequence is 14 residues long. After removal of 3 bases from V and 6 bases from J, the junction contained 7 bases not matched to a gene. For the CDR3, the DNA is TGTGCCAGCAGTTATAAGACAGGGTTAGCTGAAGCTTTCTTT. Protein sequence: CASSYKTGLAEAFF.

The gene calls are TRBV5-1 and TRBJ2-2; possible D gene TRBD1, 7 bases. The CDR3 is 15 residues long. V was shortened by 7 bases and J by 4 bases, with 17 bases between the two germline ends. Germline V gives CDR1 SGHRS, CDR2 YFSETQ. CDR3 sequence reads: CASQGGRVSTGELFF. The CDR3 nucleotides are TGCGCCAGCCAGGGGGGCAGGGTTTCCACCGGGGAGCTGTTTTTT.

The V call is TRBV5-6, the J call TRBJ1-3, with TRBD1 matching over 12 bases. The CDR3 is 15 amino acids. Germline trimming cut 1 base from V and 6 bases from J; bases unmatched to any gene: 2. From germline, CDR1 is SGHDT and CDR2 YYEEEE. CDR3 sequence: CASSLWDRGQNTIYF. Here the CDR3 DNA reads TGTGCCAGCAGCTTGTGGGACAGGGGGCAAAACACCATATATTTT.

This chain joins TRBV7-9 and TRBJ1-2, with D possibly matching TRBD1 (6 bases). Germline V gene lookup returns CDR1 SEHNR and CDR2 FQNEAQ (reference sequence). The CDR3 has 15 residues. V lost 0 bases, J lost 4 bases, and 12 bases lay in between. Here the CDR3 DNA reads TGTGCCAGCAGCTTAGCGCGGGGGCTGAGCTATGGCTACACCTTC. This translates into CASSLARGLSYGYTF.

The chain joins TRBV10-3 to TRBJ2-1; 13 positions agree with TRBD2. From germline, CDR1 is ENHRY and CDR2 SYGVKD. This CDR3 comprises 14 residues. V was pared by 6 bases and J by 10 bases, with 6 bases of the junction left unmatched. CDR3 residues: CAIRLAGGISEQFF. CDR3 DNA: TGTGCCATCAGACTAGCGGGGGGGATTAGCGAGCAGTTCTTC.

The chain combines TRBV11-1 with TRBJ2-1, with 13 bases identical to TRBD2. V was clipped by 4 bases and J by 9 bases; unmatched bases: 6. The CDR3 is 15 residues long. Germline values: CDR1 SGHAT, CDR2 FQDESV (reference sequence). The CDR3 reads CASSSPGLAGIEQFF. The CDR3 nucleotides read TGTGCCAGCAGCTCTCCGGGACTAGCGGGAATTGAGCAGTTCTTC.

In DNA form, the CDR3 reads TGTGCCAGCAGTGCAATCATACACCATTCCGACAATGAGCAGTTCTTC. It is translated as CASSAIIHHSDNEQFF. The chain links TRBV21-1 to TRBJ2-1; TRBD1, the D gene given by the table, was not confirmed from the DNA. TRBV21-1 is recorded as a pseudogene. The CDR3 loop spans 16 amino acids.

The chain employs TRBV11-2 and TRBJ2-3; D is uncertain. The CDR3 spans 14 residues. V gave up 5 bases and J gave up 1 base, with 10 bases separating them. Germline V CDR1 and CDR2: SGHAT, FQNNGV. CDR3 in amino acids: CASSLAARTDTQYF. CDR3 coding DNA: TGTGCCAGCAGCCTGGCTGCCCGCACAGATACGCAGTATTTT.

The gene calls are TRBV5-1 and TRBJ2-3; 7 bases agree with TRBD1. The germline V gene has CDR1 SGHRS and CDR2 YFSETQ. The CDR3 runs to 15 residues. With 0 bases clipped from V and 4 bases from J, the junction kept 5 bases outside the gene matches. This CDR3 reads CASSLDAGGPDTQYF. CDR3 in DNA: TGCGCCAGCAGCTTGGATGCAGGGGGTCCAGATACGCAGTATTTT.

The V gene is TRBV27, the J gene TRBJ1-6; D not certain. Deletions cut 11 bases from V and 5 bases from J, with 16 bases between. Per the germline V gene, CDR1 is MNHEY and CDR2 is SMNVEV (reference sequence). There are 14 residues in the CDR3. Written as DNA, the CDR3 is TGTGCCGCGCGTATGGGGTATGATAATTCACCCCTCCACTTT. Residues: CAARMGYDNSPLHF.

The J gene is TRBJ2-3, the V gene TRBV10-2, with D perhaps matching TRBD1 or TRBD2 (5 bases each). V shed 4 bases and J shed 1 base, with 9 bases lying between them. From germline, CDR1 is WSHSY and CDR2 SAAADI. There are 14 residues in the CDR3. This CDR3 reads CASSVPGRTDTQYF. The CDR3 DNA reads as TGCGCCAGCAGTGTCCCGGGGCGCACAGATACGCAGTATTTT.

This sequence joins TRBV14 and TRBJ2-7; 10 bases are shared with TRBD1. V dropped 0 bases and J dropped 8; count of bases not matched to a gene: 13. The CDR3 sequence is 17 residues long. CDR1 and CDR2 from the germline V gene are SGHDN and FVKESK. The CDR3 bases are TGTGCCAGCAGCCAAGATCGCGCTAGGACAGGGGGTGAAAAGCAGTACTTC. This codes for CASSQDRARTGGEKQYF.

This chain links TRBV7-9 with TRBJ1-4, with D unclear. This CDR3 contains 12 residues. V was shortened by 5 bases and J by 6 bases, with 7 bases between the two germline ends. Germline V lookup: CDR1 SEHNR, CDR2 FQNEAQ (reference sequence). DNA of the CDR3: TGTGCCAGCAGCCATCGGGATGAAAAACTGTTTTTT. Translating gives CASSHRDEKLFF.

The chain uses TRBV28 and TRBJ2-7, with D maybe TRBD1 (6 bases). The CDR3 runs to 12 residues. V dropped 6 bases and J dropped 12 bases, with 18 bases sitting between them. Germline V gene lookup returns CDR1 MDHEN and CDR2 SYDVKM. CDR3 loop: CASSDPQGLPYF. Written as DNA, the CDR3 is TGTGCCAGCAGCGACCCACAGGGTCTGCCGTACTTC.

The chain combines TRBV27 with TRBJ2-4, with 9 bases fitting TRBD1. CDR3 length: 14 residues. The V segment lost 10 bases and the J segment 7 bases; nucleotides outside the gene matches: 11. Germline CDR1 and CDR2: MNHEY and SMNVEV (reference sequence). The DNA for the CDR3 is TGTGCCACCCCCCTCGGGGACAGGGACAACATTCAGTACTTC. As protein: CATPLGDRDNIQYF.

V usage is TRBV30 and J usage is TRBJ1-2; D might be TRBD1 (6 bases). V was pared by 0 bases and J by 8 bases, with 13 bases between. This CDR3 is 13 amino acids long. Germline V gene sequence: CDR1 GTSNPN, CDR2 SVGIG (reference sequence). The CDR3 region is CAWSVRGGSGYTF. DNA of the CDR3: TGTGCCTGGAGTGTACGTGGGGGCTCGGGCTACACCTTC.

The rearrangement uses TRBV7-9 and TRBJ2-3; tentatively, D is TRBD2 (6 bases). There are 16 residues in the CDR3. CDR1 and CDR2 (germline): SEHNR, FQNEAQ (reference sequence). Deletions cut 5 bases from V and 3 bases from J, with 18 bases between. The CDR3 sequence: CASSPPATRVTDTQYF. Written as DNA, the CDR3 is TGTGCCAGCAGCCCGCCCGCGACTAGGGTTACAGATACGCAGTATTTT.

The V and J genes are TRBV11-2 and TRBJ2-2, with D possibly matching TRBD2 (5 bases). Germline lookup yields CDR1 SGHAT and CDR2 FQNNGV. The length of the CDR3 is 13 residues. Trimming shortened V by 5 bases and J by 6 bases, and 10 bases separated the two germline ends. The CDR3 DNA reads as TGTGCCAGCAGCCTCAATAGCGCCGGGGAGCTGTTTTTT. Its protein is CASSLNSAGELFF.

J is TRBJ1-5 and V is TRBV6-6; tentatively, D is TRBD1 (5 bases). CDR1 is MNHNY, CDR2 SVGAGI, per germline (reference sequence). V was clipped by 2 bases and J by 0 bases, with 11 bases between them. The CDR3 has 16 residues. CDR3: CASSYDSLYSNQPQHF. As DNA, the CDR3 is TGTGCCAGCAGTTACGACAGCCTTTATAGCAATCAGCCCCAGCATTTT.

This chain uses TRBV28 with TRBJ2-6; tentative D call: TRBD1 (5 bases). The germline CDR1 and CDR2 sequences are MDHEN and SYDVKM. The CDR3 totals 16 residues. Trimming took off 9 bases at V and 0 bases at J, with 15 bases between the two ends. The CDR3 DNA reads TGTGCCAGTACAAGAGTTACAGGCTCTGGGGCCAACGTCCTGACTTTC. This translates into CASTRVTGSGANVLTF.

The chain is built from TRBV28 and TRBJ2-7; possibly TRBD2 for D (7 bases). The V gene lost 2 bases and the J gene lost 1 base, with 21 bases spanning the gap. CDR1 is MDHEN, CDR2 SYDVKM, per germline. The CDR3 spans 18 residues. For the CDR3, the DNA is TGTGCCAGCAGTTTACCCGTGGGGGCGGGGGTAAAGTCCTACGAGCAGTACTTC. Translating gives CASSLPVGAGVKSYEQYF.

V usage is TRBV5-1 and J usage is TRBJ1-2, with a weak D call TRBD1 (5 bases). Germline CDR1 SGHRS, CDR2 YFSETQ. V lost 4 bases and J lost 9, with 22 bases in between. The CDR3 length is 15 residues. This CDR3 reads CASSPRGGSPFRYTF. The CDR3 nucleotides are TGCGCCAGCAGCCCGAGGGGAGGAAGTCCTTTTCGCTACACCTTC.

The chain combines TRBV7-9 with TRBJ2-1, with 8 bases identical to TRBD1. The CDR3 consists of 14 residues. V lost 8 bases to trimming and J lost 5 bases; unmatched junction nucleotides: 8. Per germline, CDR1 SEHNR and CDR2 FQNEAQ (reference sequence). The CDR3 protein is CASPRAGGHNEQFF. The DNA for the CDR3 is TGTGCCAGCCCGAGGGCAGGGGGCCACAATGAGCAGTTCTTC.